Below, one TCR beta chain is given with its context. Its antigen is currently unknown. Researchers took RNA transcripts and amplified the TCR beta CDR3 regions from them. First-round RT-PCR targeting the TCR CDR3 was performed with the HTBI primer set. A single record per CDR3 protein comes from TCRdb applying MiXCR to the multiplex PCR reads. Altogether about 520,000 distinct CDR3 sequences are present, around 22% being singletons, with the ten largest covering over 9%. Trimming cost V 6 bases and J 5 bases; bases outside gene matches: 18. Germline V lookup: CDR1 SNHLY, CDR2 FYNNEI. The CDR3 contains 17 residues. The sample belongs to a study of T cells in Graves' hyperthyroidism and ophthalmopathy. Diagnostic assessment was based on clinical symptoms, serum thyroxine and TRAb, thyroid ultrasound and orbital computed tomography. Whole-study findings and limits: Ophthalmopathy and stable hyperthyroidism were told apart by a 13 V-J model.

The sample consisted of blood. The receptor comes from a woman aged 25 to 39 with Graves' ophthalmopathy. The chain couples TRBV2 to TRBJ2-5; 7 bases are shared with TRBD2. The CDR3 sequence is CASSQDLSGTPRETQYF. DNA of the CDR3: TGTGCCAGCAGCCAAGATTTGAGCGGGACCCCCCGGGAGACCCAGTACTTC.